This T cell receptor (beta chain) was retrieved from a study of blood T cells in healthy people across ages. Study-level information: About one barcoded TCR beta cDNA was captured per two T cells.

The CDR3 length is 14 residues. Trimming took 3 bases from V and 6 from J; bases not matched to a gene: 2. CDR1 is SEHNR, CDR2 FQNEAQ, per germline (reference sequence). This clonotype was recorded at least ten times. Its antigen is unknown. A second 7 to 11 cycle PCR used barcoded and J-beta primers. MiXCR, run by TCRdb on the 5' RACE reads, gives a single entry per CDR3 protein. The sample has about 930,000 distinct CDR3 sequences, roughly 29% seen once. Broader study findings: Diversity of TCR beta correlated strongly with naive T cell percentage.

The sample was also linked to a second study, of T cells of mothers and their children. That paper adds: Inherited differences only slightly affect thymic shaping of TCR recombination output.

This clonotype originated in a woman aged 40 to 55 in good health. J is TRBJ2-1 and V is TRBV7-9, with 10 bases identical to TRBD1. Source material: blood. CDR3 nucleotides: TGTGCCAGCAGCTTCCGACAGGGGGCCAATGAGCAGTTCTTC. As protein: CASSFRQGANEQFF. The whole variable domain, filled in from reference TRBV7-9 and TRBJ2-1, reads DTGVSQNPRHKITKRGQNVTFRCDPISEHNRLYWYRQTLGQGPEFLTYFQNEAQLEKSRLLSDRFSAERPKGSFSTLEIQRTEQGDSAMYLCASSFRQGANEQFFGPGTRLTVL.